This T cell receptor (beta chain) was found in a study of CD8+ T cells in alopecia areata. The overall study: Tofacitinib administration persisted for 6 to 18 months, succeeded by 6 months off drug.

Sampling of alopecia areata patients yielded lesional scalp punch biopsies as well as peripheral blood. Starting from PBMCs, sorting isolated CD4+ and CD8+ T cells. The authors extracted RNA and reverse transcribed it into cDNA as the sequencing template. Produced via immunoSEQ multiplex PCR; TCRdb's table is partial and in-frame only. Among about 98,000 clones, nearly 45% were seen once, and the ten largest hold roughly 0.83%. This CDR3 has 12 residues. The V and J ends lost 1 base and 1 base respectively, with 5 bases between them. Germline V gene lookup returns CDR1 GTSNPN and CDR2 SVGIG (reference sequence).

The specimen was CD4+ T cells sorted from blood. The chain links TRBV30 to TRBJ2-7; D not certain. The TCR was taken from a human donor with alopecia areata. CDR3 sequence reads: CAWSEQSYEQYF. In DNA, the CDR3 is TGTGCCTGGAGTGAGCAGTCCTACGAGCAGTACTTC.